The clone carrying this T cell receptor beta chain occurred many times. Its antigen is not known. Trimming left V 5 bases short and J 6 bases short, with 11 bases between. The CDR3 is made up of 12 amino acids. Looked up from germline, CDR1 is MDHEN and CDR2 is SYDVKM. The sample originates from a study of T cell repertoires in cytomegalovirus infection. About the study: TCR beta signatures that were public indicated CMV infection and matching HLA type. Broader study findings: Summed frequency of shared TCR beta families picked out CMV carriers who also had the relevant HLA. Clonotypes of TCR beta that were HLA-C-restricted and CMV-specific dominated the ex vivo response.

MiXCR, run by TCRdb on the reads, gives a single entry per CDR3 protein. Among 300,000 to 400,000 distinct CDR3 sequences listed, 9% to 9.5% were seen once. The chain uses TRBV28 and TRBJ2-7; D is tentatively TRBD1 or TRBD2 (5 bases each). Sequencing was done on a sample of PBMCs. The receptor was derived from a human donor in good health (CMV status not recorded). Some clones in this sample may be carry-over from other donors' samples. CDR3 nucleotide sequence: TGTGCCAGCAGTGCCTGGGGGAGCGAGCAGTACTTC. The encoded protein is CASSAWGSEQYF. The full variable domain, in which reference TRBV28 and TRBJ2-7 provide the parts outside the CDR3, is DVKVTQSSRYLVKRTGEKVFLECVQDMDHENMFWYRQDPGLGLRLIYFSYDVKMKEKGDIPEGYSVSREKKERFSLILESASTNQTSMYLCASSAWGSEQYFGPGTRLTVT.